In its sample, the clone carrying this T cell receptor (beta chain) was seen once. What it binds is not known. Profiled with immunoSEQ multiplex PCR; TCRdb holds only in-frame clones, not every one. The sample carries 50,000 or so clones, 70% to 90% recorded once. Time point denoted: peripheral blood 6 weeks after treatment start. This specimen comes from a study of PD-L1 blockade in urothelial cancer. Study-wide background: The analyses of blood took place 3 weeks (second dose) and 6 weeks after treatment start. Blood-derived samples held a median about 150,000 T cells.

Study-wide results and caveats: Better survival was predicted by below-median pretreatment blood TCR clonality.

Sequenced here: PBMCs, sampled around atezolizumab (anti-PD-L1) treatment. This sequence originates from a man aged 50 to 60 with urothelial cancer.

CDR3 loop: CASSRGQGHSEQYF. The DNA of the CDR3 is TGTGCCAGCAGTCGGGGACAGGGGCACTCCGAGCAGTACTTC. V is TRBV6-5 and J is TRBJ2-7, with TRBD1 matching over 10 bases. CDR1 and CDR2 (germline): MNHEY, SVGAGI. The CDR3 sequence is 14 residues long. The junction had 7 bases not matched to a gene; V was cut back by 5 bases and J by 6 bases.